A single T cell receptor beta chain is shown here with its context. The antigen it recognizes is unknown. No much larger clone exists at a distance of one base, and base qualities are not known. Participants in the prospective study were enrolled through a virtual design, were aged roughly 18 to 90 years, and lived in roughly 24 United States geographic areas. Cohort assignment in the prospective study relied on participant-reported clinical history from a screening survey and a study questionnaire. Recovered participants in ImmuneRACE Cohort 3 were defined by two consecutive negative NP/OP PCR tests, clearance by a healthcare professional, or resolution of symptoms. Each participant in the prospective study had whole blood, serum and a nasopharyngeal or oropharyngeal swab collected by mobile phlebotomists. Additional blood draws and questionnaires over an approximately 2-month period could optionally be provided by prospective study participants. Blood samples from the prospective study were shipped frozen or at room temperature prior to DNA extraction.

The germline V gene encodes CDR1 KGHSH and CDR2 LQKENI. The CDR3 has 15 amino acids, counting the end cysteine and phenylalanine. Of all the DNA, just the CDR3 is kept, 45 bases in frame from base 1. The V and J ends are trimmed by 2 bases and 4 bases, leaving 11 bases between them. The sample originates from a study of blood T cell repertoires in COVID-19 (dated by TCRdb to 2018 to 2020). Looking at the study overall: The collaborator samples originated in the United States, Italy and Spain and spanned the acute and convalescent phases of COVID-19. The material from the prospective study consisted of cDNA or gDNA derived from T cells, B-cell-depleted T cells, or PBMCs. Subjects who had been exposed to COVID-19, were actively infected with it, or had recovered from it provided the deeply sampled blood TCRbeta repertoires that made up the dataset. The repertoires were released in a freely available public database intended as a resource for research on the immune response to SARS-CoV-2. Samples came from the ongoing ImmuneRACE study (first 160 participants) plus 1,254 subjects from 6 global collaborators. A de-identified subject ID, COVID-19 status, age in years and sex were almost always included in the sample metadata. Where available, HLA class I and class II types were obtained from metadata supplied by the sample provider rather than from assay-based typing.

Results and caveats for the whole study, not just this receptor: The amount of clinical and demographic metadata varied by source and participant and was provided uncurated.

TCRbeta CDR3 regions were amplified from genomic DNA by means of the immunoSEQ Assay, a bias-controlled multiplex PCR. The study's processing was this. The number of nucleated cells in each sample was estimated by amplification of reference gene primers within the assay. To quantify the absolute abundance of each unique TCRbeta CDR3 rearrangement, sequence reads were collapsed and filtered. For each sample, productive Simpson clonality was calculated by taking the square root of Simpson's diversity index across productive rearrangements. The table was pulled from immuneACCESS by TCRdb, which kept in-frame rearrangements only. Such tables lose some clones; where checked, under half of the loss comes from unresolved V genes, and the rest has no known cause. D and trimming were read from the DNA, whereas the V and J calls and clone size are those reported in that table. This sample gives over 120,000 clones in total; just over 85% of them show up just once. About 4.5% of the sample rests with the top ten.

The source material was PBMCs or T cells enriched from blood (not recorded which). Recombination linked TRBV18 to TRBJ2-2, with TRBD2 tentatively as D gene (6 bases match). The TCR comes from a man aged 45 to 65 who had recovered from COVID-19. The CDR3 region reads CASSPTGDGTGELFF. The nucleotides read TGTGCCAGCTCACCAACGGGGGACGGCACCGGGGAGCTGTTTTTT.